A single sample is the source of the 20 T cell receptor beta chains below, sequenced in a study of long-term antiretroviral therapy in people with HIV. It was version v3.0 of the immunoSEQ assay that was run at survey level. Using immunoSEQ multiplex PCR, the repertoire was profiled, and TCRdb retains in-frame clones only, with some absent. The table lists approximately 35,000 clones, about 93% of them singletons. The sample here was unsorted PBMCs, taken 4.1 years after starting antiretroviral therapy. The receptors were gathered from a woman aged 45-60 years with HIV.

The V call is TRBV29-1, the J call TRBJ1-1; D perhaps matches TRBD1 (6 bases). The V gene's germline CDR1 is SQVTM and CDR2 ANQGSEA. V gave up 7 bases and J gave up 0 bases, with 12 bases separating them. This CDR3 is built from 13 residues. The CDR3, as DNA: TGCAGCGCAAGACAGGACCTGAACACTGAAGCTTTCTTT. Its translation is CSARQDLNTEAFF.

The CDR3 sequence is CASSLNGWARASDGYTF. CDR3 DNA: TGTGCCAGCAGCCTCAATGGGTGGGCTCGGGCCTCTGACGGCTACACCTTC. The gene calls are TRBV4-2 and TRBJ1-2, with unresolved D. Germline V gene lookup returns CDR1 LGHNA and CDR2 YNFKEQ. Deletions cut 4 bases from V and 8 bases from J, with 26 bases between. This CDR3 has 17 residues.

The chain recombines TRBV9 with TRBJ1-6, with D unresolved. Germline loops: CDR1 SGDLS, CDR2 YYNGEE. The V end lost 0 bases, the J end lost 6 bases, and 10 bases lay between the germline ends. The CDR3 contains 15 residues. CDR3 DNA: TGTGCCAGCAGCGTAGGCAACACCCTTAATTCACCCCTCCACTTT. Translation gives CASSVGNTLNSPLHF. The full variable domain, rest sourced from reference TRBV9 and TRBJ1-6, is DSGVTQTPKHLITATGQRVTLRCSPRSGDLSVYWYQQSLDQGLQFLIQYYNGEERAKGNILERFSAQQFPDLHSELNLSSLELGDSALYFCASSVGNTLNSPLHFGNGTRLTVT.

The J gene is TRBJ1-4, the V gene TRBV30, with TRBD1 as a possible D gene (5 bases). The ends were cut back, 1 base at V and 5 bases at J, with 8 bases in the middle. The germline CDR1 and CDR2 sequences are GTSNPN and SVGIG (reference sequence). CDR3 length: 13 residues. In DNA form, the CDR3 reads TGTGCCTGGAGTGGGGGGTCGAATGAAAAACTGTTTTTT. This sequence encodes CAWSGGSNEKLFF.

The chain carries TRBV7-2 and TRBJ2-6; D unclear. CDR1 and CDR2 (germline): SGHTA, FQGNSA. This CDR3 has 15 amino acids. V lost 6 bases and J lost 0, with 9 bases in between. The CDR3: CASSNPRSGANVLTF. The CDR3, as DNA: TGTGCCAGCAGTAACCCCCGCTCTGGGGCCAACGTCCTGACTTTC.

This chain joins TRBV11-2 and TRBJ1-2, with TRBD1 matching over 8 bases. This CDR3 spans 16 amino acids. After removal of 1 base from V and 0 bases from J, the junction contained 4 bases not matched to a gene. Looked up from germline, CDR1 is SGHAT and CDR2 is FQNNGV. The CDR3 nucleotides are TGTGCCAGCAGCTTAGGCCGGGACAGGACTAACTATGGCTACACCTTC. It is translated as CASSLGRDRTNYGYTF.

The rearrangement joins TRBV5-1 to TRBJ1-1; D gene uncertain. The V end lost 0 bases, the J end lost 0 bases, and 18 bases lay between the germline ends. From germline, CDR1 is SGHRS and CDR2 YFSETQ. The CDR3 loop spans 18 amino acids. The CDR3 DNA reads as TGCGCCAGCAGCTTGGGGCGGGGAGGAGCTAAGCTGAACACTGAAGCTTTCTTT. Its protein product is CASSLGRGGAKLNTEAFF.

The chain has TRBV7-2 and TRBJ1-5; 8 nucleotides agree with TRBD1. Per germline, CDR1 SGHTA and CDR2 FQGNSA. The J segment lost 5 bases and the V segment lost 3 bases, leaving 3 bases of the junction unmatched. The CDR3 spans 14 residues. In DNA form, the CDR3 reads TGTGCCAGCAGCTTCGGGACAGGCGATCAGCCCCAGCATTTT. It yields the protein CASSFGTGDQPQHF.

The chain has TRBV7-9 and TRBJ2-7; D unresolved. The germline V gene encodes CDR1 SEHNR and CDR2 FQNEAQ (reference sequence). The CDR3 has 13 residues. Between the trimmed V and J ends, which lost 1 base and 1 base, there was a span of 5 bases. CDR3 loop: CASSLGVSYEQYF. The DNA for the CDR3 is TGTGCCAGCAGCTTAGGGGTTTCCTACGAGCAGTACTTC.

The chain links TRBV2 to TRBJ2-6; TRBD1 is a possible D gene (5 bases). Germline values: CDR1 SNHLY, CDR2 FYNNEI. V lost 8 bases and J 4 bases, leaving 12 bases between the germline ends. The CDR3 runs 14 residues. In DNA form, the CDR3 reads TGTGCCAGCTCACAGGCTTCCGGGGCCAACGTCCTGACTTTC. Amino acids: CASSQASGANVLTF.

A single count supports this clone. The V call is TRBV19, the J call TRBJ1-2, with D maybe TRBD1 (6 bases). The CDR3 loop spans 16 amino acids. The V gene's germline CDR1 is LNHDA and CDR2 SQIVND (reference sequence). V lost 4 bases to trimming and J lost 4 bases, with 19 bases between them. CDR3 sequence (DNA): TGTGCCAGTAGTACACTAGGGGGAGATCACTTCTATGGCTACACCTTC. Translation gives CASSTLGGDHFYGYTF.

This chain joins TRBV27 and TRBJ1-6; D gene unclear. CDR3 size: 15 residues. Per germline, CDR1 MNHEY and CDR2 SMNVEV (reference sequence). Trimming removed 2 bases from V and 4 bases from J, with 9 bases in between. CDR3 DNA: TGTGCCAGCAGTTTAGGCACAGATTATAATTCACCCCTCCACTTT. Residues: CASSLGTDYNSPLHF.

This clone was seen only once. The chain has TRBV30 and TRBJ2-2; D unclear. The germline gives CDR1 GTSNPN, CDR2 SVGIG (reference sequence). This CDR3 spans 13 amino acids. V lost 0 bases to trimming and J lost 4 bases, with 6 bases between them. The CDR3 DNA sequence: TGTGCCTGGAGTGTAGTGGGCACCGGGGAGCTGTTTTTT. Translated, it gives CAWSVVGTGELFF.

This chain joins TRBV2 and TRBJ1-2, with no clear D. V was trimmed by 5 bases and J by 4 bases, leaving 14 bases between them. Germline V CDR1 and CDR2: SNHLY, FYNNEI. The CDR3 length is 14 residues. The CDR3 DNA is TGTGCCAGCAGTACCACATCGGGCGTCTATGGCTACACCTTC. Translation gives CASSTTSGVYGYTF.

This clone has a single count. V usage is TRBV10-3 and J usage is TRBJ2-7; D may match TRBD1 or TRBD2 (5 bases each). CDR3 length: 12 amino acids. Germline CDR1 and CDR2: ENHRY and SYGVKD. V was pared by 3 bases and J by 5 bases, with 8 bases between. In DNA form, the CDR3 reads TGTGCCATCAGTGAAGGGGACCACGAGCAGTACTTC. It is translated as CAISEGDHEQYF.

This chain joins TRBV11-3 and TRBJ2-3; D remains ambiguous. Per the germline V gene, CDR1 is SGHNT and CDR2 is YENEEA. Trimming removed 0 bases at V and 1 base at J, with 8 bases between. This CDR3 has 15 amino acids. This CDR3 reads CASSLEGYGTDTQYF. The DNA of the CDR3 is TGTGCCAGCAGCTTAGAGGGGTATGGCACAGATACGCAGTATTTT.

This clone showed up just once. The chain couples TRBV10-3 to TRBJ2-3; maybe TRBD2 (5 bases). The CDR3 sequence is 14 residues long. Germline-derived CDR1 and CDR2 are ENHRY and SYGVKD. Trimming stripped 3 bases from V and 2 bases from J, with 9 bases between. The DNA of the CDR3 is TGTGCCATCAGTGACGGGGTCCTCACAGATACGCAGTATTTT. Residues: CAISDGVLTDTQYF.

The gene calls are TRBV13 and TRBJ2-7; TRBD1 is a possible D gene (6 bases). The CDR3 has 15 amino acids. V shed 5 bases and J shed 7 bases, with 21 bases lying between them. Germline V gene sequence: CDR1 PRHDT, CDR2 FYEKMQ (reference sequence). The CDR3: CASSGSGEPLWEQYF. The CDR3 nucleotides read TGTGCCAGCAGCGGATCAGGGGAGCCCCTCTGGGAGCAGTACTTC.

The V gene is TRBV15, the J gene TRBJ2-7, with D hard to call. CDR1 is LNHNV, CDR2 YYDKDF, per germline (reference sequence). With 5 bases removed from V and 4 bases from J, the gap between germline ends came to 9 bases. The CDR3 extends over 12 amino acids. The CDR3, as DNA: TGTGCCACCAGCGTTTCCCGGTACGAGCAGTACTTC. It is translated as CATSVSRYEQYF.

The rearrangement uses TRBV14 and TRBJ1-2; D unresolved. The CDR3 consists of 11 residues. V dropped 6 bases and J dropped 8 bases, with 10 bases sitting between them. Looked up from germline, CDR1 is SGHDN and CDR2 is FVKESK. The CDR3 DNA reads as TGTGCCAGCAGTTCGGGGTACGGCTACACCTTC. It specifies CASSSGYGYTF. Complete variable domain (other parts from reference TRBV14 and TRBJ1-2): EAGVTQFPSHSVIEKGQTVTLRCDPISGHDNLYWYRRVMGKEIKFLLHFVKESKQDESGMPNNRFLAERTGGTYSTLKVQPAELEDSGVYFCASSSGYGYTFGSGTRLTVV.